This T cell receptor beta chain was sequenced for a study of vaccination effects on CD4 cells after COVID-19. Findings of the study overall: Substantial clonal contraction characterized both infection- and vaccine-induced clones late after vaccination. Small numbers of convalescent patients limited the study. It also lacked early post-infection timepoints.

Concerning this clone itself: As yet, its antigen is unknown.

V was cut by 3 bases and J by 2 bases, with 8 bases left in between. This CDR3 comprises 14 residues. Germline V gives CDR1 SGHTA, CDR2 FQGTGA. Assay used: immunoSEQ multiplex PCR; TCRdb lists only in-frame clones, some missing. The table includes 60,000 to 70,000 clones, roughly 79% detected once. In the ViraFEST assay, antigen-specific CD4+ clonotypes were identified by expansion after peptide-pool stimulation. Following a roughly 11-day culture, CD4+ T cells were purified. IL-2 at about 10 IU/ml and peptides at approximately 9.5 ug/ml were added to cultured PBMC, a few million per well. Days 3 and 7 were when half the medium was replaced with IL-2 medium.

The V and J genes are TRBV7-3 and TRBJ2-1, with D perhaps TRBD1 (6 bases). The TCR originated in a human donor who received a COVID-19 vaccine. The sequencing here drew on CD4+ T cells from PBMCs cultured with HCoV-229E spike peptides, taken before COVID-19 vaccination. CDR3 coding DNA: TGTGCCAGCAGCTTGACAGGAACCTACAATGAGCAGTTCTTC. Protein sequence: CASSLTGTYNEQFF.